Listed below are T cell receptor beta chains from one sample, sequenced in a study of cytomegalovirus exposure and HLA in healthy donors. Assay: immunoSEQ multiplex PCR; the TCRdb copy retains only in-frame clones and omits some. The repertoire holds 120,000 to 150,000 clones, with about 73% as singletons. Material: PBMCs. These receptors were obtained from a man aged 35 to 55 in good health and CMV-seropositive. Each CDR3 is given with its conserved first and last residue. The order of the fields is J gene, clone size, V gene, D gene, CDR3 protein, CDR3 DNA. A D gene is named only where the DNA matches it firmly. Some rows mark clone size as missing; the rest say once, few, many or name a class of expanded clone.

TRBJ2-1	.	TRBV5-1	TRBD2	CASSWTSGNMGEQFF	TGCGCCAGCAGCTGGACTAGCGGGAATATGGGTGAGCAGTTCTTC
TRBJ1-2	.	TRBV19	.	CASSFTASRGYTF	TGTGCCAGTAGTTTTACTGCGTCGCGCGGCTACACCTTC
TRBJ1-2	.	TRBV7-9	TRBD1	CSSSLGGGATPIPFF	TGTTCCAGCAGCTTAGGAGGGGGCGCGACCCCAATCCCCTTCTTC
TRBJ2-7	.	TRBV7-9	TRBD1	CSSSLADRGRGEQYF	TGTTCCAGCAGCTTAGCAGACAGGGGCCGGGGTGAGCAGTACTTC
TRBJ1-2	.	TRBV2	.	CASSVGPYYGYTF	TGTGCCAGCAGTGTTGGCCCTTACTATGGCTACACCTTC
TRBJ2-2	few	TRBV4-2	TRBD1	CASSPQPTGVNTGELFF	TGTGCCAGCAGCCCCCAGCCCACAGGGGTGAACACCGGGGAGCTGTTTTTT
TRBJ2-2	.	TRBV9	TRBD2	CASSVFSGKGTGELFF	TGTGCCAGCAGCGTATTTAGCGGGAAGGGCACCGGGGAGCTGTTTTTT
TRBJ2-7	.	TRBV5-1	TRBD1	CASSGGQGFYEQYF	TGCGCCAGCAGCGGAGGACAGGGATTCTACGAGCAGTACTTC
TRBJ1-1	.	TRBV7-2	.	CASRTGGFATEAFF	TGTGCCAGCCGGACGGGGGGCTTCGCGACTGAAGCTTTCTTT
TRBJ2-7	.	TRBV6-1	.	CASSEVGSHYEQYF	TGTGCCAGCAGTGAAGTTGGGAGTCACTACGAGCAGTACTTC
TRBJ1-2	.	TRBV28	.	CASSSQGYGYTF	TGTGCCAGCAGTTCACAGGGCTATGGCTACACCTTC
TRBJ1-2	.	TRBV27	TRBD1	CASSLTPGGSGYTF	TGTGCCAGCAGTCTAACACCAGGGGGCTCTGGCTACACCTTC
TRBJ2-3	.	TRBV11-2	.	CASSRNSGTTDTQYF	TGTGCCAGCAGCCGTAATAGCGGAACCACAGATACGCAGTATTTT
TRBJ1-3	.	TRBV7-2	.	CASSSVGGGNTIYF	TGTGCCAGCAGCTCCGTTGGAGGGGGAAACACCATATATTTT
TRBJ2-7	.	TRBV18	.	CASSPAPNYEQYF	TGTGCCAGCTCACCAGCGCCAAACTACGAGCAGTACTTC
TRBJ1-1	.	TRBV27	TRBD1	CASSKGTGKMMMNTEAFF	TGTGCCAGCAGTAAGGGGACAGGCAAAATGATGATGAACACTGAAGCTTTCTTT
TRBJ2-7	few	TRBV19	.	CASSMTAGQEQYF	TGTGCCAGTAGTATGACGGCAGGCCAAGAGCAGTACTTC
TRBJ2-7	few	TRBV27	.	CASSSRQDLYEQYF	TGTGCCAGCAGTTCTCGACAGGATCTCTACGAGCAGTACTTC
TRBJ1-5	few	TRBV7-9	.	CASSFSHDQPQHF	TGTGCCAGCAGCTTTAGCCACGATCAGCCCCAGCATTTT
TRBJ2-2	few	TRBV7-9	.	CASRVDGGLGTGELFF	TGTGCCAGCAGGGTAGACGGGGGGCTTGGCACCGGGGAGCTGTTTTTT
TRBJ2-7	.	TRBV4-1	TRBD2	CASSQAWVAGTLSRYEQYF	TGCGCCAGCAGCCAAGCCTGGGTAGCGGGAACGCTATCGAGGTACGAGCAGTACTTC
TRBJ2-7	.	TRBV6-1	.	CASSEKFLGADSYEQYF	TGTGCCAGCAGTGAAAAATTTCTAGGAGCGGATTCATACGAGCAGTACTTC
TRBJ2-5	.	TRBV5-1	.	CASSWGTQGGETQYF	TGCGCCAGCAGCTGGGGTACGCAGGGAGGCGAGACCCAGTACTTC
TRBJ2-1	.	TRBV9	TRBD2	CASSVHGGGGQNEQFF	TGTGCCAGCAGCGTACACGGGGGGGGAGGGCAGAATGAGCAGTTCTTC
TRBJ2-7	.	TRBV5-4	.	CASSLSGEGDEQYF	TGTGCCAGCAGCTTGTCAGGCGAGGGAGACGAGCAGTACTTC
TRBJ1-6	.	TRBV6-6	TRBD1	CASSYLHRGDNSPLHF	TGTGCCAGCAGTTACCTACACAGGGGGGATAATTCACCCCTCCACTTT
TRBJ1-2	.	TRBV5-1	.	CASSLAEFYGYTF	TGCGCCAGCAGCTTGGCCGAGTTCTATGGCTACACCTTC
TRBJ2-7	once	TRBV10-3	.	CAIGTEAYEQYF	TGTGCCATCGGGACTGAGGCCTACGAGCAGTACTTC
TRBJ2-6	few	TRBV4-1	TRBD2	CASGTSVSGANVLTF	TGCGCCAGCGGGACTAGCGTATCTGGGGCCAACGTCCTGACTTTC
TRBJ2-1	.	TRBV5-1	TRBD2	CASTGLAGGTNEQFF	TGCGCCAGCACCGGACTAGCGGGAGGGACCAATGAGCAGTTCTTC
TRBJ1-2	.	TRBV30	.	CAWTNLYGYTF	TGTGCCTGGACTAACCTCTATGGCTACACCTTC
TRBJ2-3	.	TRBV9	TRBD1	CASSVAGQGRLDTQYF	TGTGCCAGCAGCGTAGCGGGACAGGGAAGATTAGATACGCAGTATTTT
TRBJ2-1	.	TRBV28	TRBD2	CASSLVAGGPEVEQFF	TGTGCCAGCAGTTTAGTAGCGGGAGGGCCGGAGGTTGAGCAGTTCTTC
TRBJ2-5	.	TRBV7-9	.	CASSQLWERGRGKETQYF	TGTGCCAGCAGCCAGTTATGGGAGAGGGGCAGGGGAAAAGAGACCCAGTACTTC
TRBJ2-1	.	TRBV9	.	CASSATGTSHNEQFF	TGTGCCAGCAGCGCGACTGGGACTTCGCACAATGAGCAGTTCTTC
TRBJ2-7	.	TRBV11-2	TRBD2	CASSPGLAGVVEQYF	TGTGCCAGCAGCCCGGGACTAGCGGGAGTAGTCGAGCAGTACTTC
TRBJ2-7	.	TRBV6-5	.	CASSYSDSLPPYEQYF	TGTGCCAGCAGTTACTCCGACAGCCTACCTCCCTACGAGCAGTACTTC
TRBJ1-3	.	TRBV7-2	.	CASSPGPPGNTIYF	TGTGCCAGCAGCCCGGGTCCCCCTGGAAACACCATATATTTT
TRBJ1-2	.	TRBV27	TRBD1	CASSLLGQGRNYGYTF	TGTGCCAGCAGTTTATTAGGACAGGGGCGCAACTATGGCTACACCTTC
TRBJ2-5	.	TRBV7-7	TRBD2	CASSKREGLGETQYF	TGTGCCAGCAGCAAGCGGGAGGGCCTTGGGGAGACCCAGTACTTC
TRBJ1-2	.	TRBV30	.	CAWSVIQGSGYTF	TGTGCCTGGAGTGTAATACAGGGCTCTGGCTACACCTTC
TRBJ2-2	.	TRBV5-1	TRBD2	CASSPGLAGGTQGTGELFF	TGCGCCAGCAGCCCTGGACTAGCGGGAGGCACTCAAGGAACCGGGGAGCTGTTTTTT
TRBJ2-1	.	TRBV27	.	CASGELYEQFF	TGTGCCAGTGGGGAGCTCTATGAGCAGTTCTTC
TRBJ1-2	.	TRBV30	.	CAWSGGVGYTF	TGTGCCTGGAGTGGGGGGGTTGGCTACACCTTC
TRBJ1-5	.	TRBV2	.	CASSATQGHRNQPQHF	TGTGCCAGCAGTGCAACTCAGGGGCATCGCAATCAGCCCCAGCATTTT
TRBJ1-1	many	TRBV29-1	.	CSVETHAKNTEAFF	TGCAGCGTGGAGACTCATGCAAAGAACACTGAAGCTTTCTTT